The sequence of this TCR beta chain was determined in a study of T cell responses to AZD1222 COVID-19 vaccine. Here immunoSEQ multiplex PCR was the method, and the copy in TCRdb shows in-frame clones only, minus some. The data contain under 130,000 clones, more than 75% of them singletons. Broader study findings: Mapped onto spike, vaccine-associated CD4 TCRs spanned it and were dominant at 160-218 and 743-854. Spike-specific TCR breadth rose after two AZD1222 doses, and depth rose as well. Clonal diversity was possibly underestimated; the donors were predominantly white British and more often female.

Note on this clone: The antigen is undetermined.

This specimen was peripheral blood, taken on day 0 of AZD1222 vaccination. The receptor was derived from an adult in good health.

The CDR3 region has the DNA TGCAGCGTCCGAGAGGCAGGGCCTACCGGGGAGCTGTTTTTT. Translated, it gives CSVREAGPTGELFF. V gene TRBV29-1 combines with J gene TRBJ2-2; perhaps TRBD1 as D (5 bases). Germline lookup yields CDR1 SQVTM and CDR2 ANQGSEA. Deletions cut 6 bases from V and 5 bases from J, with 16 bases between. The CDR3 spans 14 residues.